This TCR beta chain was captured in a study of blood T cell repertoires in COVID-19. Background on the study: Samples of COVID-19 (acute and convalescent) were obtained from the United States, Italy and Spain.

Measured with immunoSEQ multiplex PCR; TCRdb has only the in-frame clones, and not every one. The sample includes 490,000 or so clones, around nine tenths of them seen just once. Cohort 3 donors counted as recovered after two negative PCRs, clearance, or resolved symptoms. What was sequenced was PBMCs or T cells enriched from blood (not recorded which). The TCR comes from a woman aged 40 to 55 who had recovered from COVID-19.

The CDR3 DNA reads as TGTGCCAGCAGCTTTCAGGTCTCCGGAAACACCATATATTTT. Its translation: CASSFQVSGNTIYF. The rearrangement links TRBV7-9 to TRBJ1-3, with D uncertain. V dropped 3 bases and J dropped 4 bases, with 10 bases sitting between them. The germline V gene has CDR1 SEHNR and CDR2 FQNEAQ (reference sequence). CDR3 length equals 14 residues.